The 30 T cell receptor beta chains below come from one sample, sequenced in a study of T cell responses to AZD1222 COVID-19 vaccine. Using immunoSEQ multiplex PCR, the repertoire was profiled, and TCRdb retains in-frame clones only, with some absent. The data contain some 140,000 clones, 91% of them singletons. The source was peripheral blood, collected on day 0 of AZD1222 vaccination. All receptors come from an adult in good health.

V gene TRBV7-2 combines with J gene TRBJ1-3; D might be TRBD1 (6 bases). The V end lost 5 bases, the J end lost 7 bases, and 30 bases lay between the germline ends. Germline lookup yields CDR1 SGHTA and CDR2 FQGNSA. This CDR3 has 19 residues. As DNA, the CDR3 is TGTGCCAGCAGCCTAACGGCCCTAGGACAGAACCCTCTGGGGAACACCATATATTTT. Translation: CASSLTALGQNPLGNTIYF.

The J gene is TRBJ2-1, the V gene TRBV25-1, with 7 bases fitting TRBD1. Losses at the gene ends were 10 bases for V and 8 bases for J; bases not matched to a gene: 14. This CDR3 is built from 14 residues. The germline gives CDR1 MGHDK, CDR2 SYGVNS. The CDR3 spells CATNNRQGLHEQFF. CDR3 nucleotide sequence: TGTGCCACCAACAACCGACAGGGATTACATGAGCAGTTCTTC.

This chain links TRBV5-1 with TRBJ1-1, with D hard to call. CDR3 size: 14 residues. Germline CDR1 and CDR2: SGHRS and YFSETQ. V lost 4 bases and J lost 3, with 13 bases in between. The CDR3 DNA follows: TGCGCCAGCAGCCCCAGTCTGCAACACACTGAAGCTTTCTTT. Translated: CASSPSLQHTEAFF.

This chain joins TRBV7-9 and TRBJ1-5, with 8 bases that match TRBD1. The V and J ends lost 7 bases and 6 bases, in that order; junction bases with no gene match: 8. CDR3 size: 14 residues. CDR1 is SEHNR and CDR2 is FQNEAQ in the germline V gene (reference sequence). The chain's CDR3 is CASTQGAFGQPQHF. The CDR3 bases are TGTGCCAGCACCCAGGGGGCGTTTGGTCAGCCCCAGCATTTT.

Here the CDR3 DNA reads TGTGCCAGCAGCAAAGTTAAAGGTCCCCACGGCTATGGCTACACCTTC. The encoded protein is CASSKVKGPHGYGYTF. The rearrangement joins TRBV21-1 to TRBJ1-2. TRBV21-1 is termed a pseudogene. This CDR3 is built from 16 residues.

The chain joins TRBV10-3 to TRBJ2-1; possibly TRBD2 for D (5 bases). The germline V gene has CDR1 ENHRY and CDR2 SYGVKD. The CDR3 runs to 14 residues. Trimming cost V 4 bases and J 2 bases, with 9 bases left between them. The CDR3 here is CAISVEGTYNEQFF. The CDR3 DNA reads TGTGCCATCAGTGTCGAGGGAACCTACAATGAGCAGTTCTTC.

CDR3 loop: CATSDGVLAGVNEQFF. The CDR3 DNA is TGTGCCACCAGTGATGGAGTACTAGCGGGAGTCAATGAGCAGTTCTTC. The rearrangement joins TRBV24-1 to TRBJ2-1; 11 bases agree with TRBD2. Germline CDR1 is KGHDR and CDR2 is SFDVKD. V lost 3 bases and J lost 6; bases outside the gene matches: 6. This CDR3 has 16 amino acids.

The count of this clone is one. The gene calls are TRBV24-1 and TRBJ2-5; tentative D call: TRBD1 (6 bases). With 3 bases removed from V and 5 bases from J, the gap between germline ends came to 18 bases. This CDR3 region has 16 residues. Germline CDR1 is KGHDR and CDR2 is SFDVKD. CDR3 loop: CATSDTLDRTEETQYF. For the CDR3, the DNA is TGTGCCACCAGTGATACCCTAGACAGGACGGAGGAGACCCAGTACTTC.

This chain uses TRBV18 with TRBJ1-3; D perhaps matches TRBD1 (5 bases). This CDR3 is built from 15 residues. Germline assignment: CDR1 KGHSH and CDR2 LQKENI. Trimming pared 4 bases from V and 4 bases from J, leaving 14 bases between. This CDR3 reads CASSLNGGDGNTIYF. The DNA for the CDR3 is TGTGCCAGCTCACTAAACGGAGGGGACGGAAACACCATATATTTT.

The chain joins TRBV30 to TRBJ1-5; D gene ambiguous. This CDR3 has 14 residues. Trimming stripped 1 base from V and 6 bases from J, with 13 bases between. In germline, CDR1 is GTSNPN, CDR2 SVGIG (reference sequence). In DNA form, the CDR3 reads TGTGCCTGGAGTGCAGGATTTTCGGGTCAGCCCCAGCATTTT. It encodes CAWSAGFSGQPQHF.

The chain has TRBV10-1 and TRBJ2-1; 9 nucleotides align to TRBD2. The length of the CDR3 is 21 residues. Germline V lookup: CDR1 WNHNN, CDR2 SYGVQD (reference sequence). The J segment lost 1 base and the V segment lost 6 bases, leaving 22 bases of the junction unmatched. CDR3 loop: CASSPGSGRFPASYSYNEQFF. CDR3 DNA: TGCGCCAGCAGCCCGGGGAGCGGGAGGTTTCCAGCATCCTATTCCTACAATGAGCAGTTCTTC.

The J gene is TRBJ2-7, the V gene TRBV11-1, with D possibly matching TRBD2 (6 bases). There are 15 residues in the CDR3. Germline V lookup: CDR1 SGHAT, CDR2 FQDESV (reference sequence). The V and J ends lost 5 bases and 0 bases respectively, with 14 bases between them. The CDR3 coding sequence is TGTGCCAGCAGCCTCACCGGCGGGAACTCCTACGAGCAGTACTTC. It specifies CASSLTGGNSYEQYF.

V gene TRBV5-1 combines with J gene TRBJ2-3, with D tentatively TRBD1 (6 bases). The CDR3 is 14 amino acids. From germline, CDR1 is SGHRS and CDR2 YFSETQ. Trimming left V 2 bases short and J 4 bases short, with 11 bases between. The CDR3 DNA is TGCGCCAGCAGCTTCCAGGGGCTCGCAGATACGCAGTATTTT. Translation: CASSFQGLADTQYF.

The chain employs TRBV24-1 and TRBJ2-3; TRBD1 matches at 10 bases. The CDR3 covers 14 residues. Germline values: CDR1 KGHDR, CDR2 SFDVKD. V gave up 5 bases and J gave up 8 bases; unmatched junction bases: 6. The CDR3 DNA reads TGTGCCACCAGTGGTTTCCGGGACAGGGGTACGCAGTATTTT. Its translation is CATSGFRDRGTQYF.

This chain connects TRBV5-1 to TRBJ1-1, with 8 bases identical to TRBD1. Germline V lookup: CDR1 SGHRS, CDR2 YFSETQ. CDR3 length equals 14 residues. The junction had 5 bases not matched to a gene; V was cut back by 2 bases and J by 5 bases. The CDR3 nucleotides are TGCGCCAGCAGCTTAGGACAGGGTGTGACTGAAGCTTTCTTT. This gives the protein CASSLGQGVTEAFF.

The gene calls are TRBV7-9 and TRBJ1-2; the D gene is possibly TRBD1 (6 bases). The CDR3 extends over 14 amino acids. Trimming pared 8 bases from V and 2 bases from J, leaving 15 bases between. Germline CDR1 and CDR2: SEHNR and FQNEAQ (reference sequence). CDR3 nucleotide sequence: TGTGCCAGCTTGCCCCGAACAGGGAACTATGGCTACACCTTC. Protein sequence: CASLPRTGNYGYTF.

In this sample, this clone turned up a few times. The CDR3 DNA is TGCGCCAGCAGCTTGACCGGGACAGGGATGTACGAGCAGTACTTC. This gives the protein CASSLTGTGMYEQYF. This chain links TRBV5-1 with TRBJ2-7; 9 bases are shared with TRBD1. The CDR3 is 15 residues long. The trim removed 1 base at V and 4 bases at J, leaving 6 bases unmatched. The germline V gene encodes CDR1 SGHRS and CDR2 YFSETQ.

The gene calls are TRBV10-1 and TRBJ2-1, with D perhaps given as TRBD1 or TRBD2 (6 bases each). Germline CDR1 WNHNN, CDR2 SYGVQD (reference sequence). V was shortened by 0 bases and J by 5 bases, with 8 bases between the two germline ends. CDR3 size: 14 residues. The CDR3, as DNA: TGCGCCAGCAGTGAGTCGGGGGGCAACAATGAGCAGTTCTTC. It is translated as CASSESGGNNEQFF.

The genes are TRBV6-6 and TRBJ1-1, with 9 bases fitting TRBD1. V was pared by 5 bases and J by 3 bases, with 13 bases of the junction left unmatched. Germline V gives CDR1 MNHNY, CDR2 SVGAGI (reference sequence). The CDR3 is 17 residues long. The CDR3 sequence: CASSQQGAGDEYTEAFF. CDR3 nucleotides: TGTGCCAGCAGTCAACAGGGGGCAGGGGACGAGTACACTGAAGCTTTCTTT.

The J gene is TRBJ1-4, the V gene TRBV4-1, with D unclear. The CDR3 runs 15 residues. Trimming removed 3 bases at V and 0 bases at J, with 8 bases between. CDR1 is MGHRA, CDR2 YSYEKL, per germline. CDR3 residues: CASSHLRATNEKLFF. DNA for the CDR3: TGCGCCAGCAGCCACCTCAGAGCAACTAATGAAAAACTGTTTTTT.

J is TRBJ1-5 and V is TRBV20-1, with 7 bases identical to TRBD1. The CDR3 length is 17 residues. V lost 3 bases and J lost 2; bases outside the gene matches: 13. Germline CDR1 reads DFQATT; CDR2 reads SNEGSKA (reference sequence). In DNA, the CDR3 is TGCAGTGCTAGTCCCCCACTAGGGGGCTTGGGCAATCAGCCCCAGCATTTT. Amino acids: CSASPPLGGLGNQPQHF.

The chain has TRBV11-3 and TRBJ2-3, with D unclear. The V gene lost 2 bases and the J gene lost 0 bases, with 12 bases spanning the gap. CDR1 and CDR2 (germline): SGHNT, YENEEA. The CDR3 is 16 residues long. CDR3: CASSLLATTSTDTQYF. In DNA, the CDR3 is TGTGCCAGCAGCTTACTGGCTACTACTAGCACAGATACGCAGTATTTT.

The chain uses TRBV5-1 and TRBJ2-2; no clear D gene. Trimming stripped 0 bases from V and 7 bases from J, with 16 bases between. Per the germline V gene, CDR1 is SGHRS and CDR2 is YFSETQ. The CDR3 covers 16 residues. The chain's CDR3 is CASSLDPRRPGGELFF. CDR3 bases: TGCGCCAGCAGCTTGGACCCTAGGCGGCCGGGCGGGGAGCTGTTTTTT.

CDR3 nucleotide sequence: TGTGCCAGCAGCTTAGGGGGGGAAAACACTGAAGCTTTCTTT. This gives the protein CASSLGGENTEAFF. V and J are TRBV13 and TRBJ1-1; D may be TRBD1 (5 bases). CDR1 is PRHDT, CDR2 FYEKMQ, per germline (reference sequence). V was cut by 0 bases and J by 2 bases, with 7 bases left in between. The CDR3 consists of 14 residues.

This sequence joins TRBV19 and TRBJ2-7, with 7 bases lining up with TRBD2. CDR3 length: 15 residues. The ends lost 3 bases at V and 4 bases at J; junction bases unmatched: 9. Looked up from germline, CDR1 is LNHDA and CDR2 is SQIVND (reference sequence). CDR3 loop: CASSIFLAAGYEQYF. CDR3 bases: TGTGCCAGTAGTATTTTCCTAGCGGCGGGTTACGAGCAGTACTTC. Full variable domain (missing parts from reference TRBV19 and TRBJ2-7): DGGITQSPKYLFRKEGQNVTLSCEQNLNHDAMYWYRQDPGQGLRLIYYSQIVNDFQKGDIAEGYSVSREKKESFPLTVTSAQKNPTAFYLCASSIFLAAGYEQYFGPGTRLTVT.

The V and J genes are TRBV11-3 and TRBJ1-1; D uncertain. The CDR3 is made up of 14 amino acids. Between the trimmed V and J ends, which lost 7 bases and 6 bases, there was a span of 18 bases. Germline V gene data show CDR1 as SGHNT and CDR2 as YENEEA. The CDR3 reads CASKAASGLAEAFF. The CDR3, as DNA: TGTGCCAGCAAGGCCGCCTCGGGGTTGGCTGAAGCTTTCTTT.

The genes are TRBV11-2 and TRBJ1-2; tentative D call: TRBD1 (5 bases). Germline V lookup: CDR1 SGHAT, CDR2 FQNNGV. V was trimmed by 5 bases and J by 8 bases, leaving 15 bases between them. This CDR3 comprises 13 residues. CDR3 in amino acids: CASSQEPGTGYTF. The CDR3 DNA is TGTGCCAGCAGCCAAGAGCCTGGGACGGGCTACACCTTC. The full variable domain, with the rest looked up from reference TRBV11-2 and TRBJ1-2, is EAGVAQSPRYKIIEKRQSVAFWCNPISGHATLYWYQQILGQGPKLLIQFQNNGVVDDSQLPKDRFSAERLKGVDSTLKIQPAKLEDSAVYLCASSQEPGTGYTFGSGTRLTVV.

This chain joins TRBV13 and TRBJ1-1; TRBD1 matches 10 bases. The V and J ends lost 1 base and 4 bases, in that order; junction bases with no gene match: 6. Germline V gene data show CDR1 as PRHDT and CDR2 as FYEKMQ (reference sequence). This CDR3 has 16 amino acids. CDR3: CASSLDRQGASTEAFF. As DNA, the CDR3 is TGTGCCAGCAGCTTAGACCGACAGGGGGCGAGCACTGAAGCTTTCTTT.

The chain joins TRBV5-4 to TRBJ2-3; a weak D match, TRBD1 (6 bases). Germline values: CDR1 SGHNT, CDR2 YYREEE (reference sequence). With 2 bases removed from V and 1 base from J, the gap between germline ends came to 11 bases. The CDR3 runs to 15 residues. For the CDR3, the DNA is TGTGCCAGCAGCTTTAGGGGGATCCGCACAGATACGCAGTATTTT. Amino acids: CASSFRGIRTDTQYF.

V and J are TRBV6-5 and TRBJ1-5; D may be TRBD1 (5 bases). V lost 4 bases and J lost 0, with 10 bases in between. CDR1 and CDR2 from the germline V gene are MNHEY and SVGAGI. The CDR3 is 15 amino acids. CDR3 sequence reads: CASSFGDGSNQPQHF. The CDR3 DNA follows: TGTGCCAGCAGTTTTGGGGACGGTAGCAATCAGCCCCAGCATTTT.